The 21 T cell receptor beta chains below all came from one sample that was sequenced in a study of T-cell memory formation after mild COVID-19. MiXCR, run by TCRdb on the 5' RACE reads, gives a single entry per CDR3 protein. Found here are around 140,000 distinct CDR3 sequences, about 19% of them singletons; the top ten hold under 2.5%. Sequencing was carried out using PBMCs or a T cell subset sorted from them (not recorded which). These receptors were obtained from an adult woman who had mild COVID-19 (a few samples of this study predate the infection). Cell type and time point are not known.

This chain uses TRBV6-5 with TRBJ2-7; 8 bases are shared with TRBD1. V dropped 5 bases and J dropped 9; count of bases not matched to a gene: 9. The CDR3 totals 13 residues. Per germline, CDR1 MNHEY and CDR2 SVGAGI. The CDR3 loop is CASSPGQEFWQYF. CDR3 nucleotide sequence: TGTGCCAGCAGTCCGGGACAGGAATTTTGGCAGTACTTC.

CDR3: CASSEQGHTGELFF. DNA for the CDR3: TGTGCCAGCAGTGAGCAAGGGCATACCGGGGAGCTGTTTTTT. V gene TRBV25-1 combines with J gene TRBJ2-2; D gene unclear. The V end was cut by 3 bases, the J end by 5 bases, with 10 bases between. The CDR3 is 14 amino acids. From germline, CDR1 is MGHDK and CDR2 SYGVNS.

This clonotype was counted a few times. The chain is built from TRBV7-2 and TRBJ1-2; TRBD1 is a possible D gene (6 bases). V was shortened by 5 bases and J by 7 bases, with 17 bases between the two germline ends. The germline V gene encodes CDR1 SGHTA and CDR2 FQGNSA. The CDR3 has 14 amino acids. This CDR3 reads CASSAEGGVGGYTF. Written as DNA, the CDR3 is TGTGCCAGCAGCGCAGAGGGGGGCGTGGGTGGCTACACCTTC.

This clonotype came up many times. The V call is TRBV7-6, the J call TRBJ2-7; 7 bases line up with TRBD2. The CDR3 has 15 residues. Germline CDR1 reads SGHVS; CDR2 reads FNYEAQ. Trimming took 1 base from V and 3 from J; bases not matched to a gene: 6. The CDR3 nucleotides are TGTGCCAGCAGCTTAGTGGCTAGCGGATTCTACGAGCAGTACTTC. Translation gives CASSLVASGFYEQYF. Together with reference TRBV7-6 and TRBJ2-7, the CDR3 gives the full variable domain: GAGVSQSPRYKVTKRGQDVALRCDPISGHVSLYWYRQALGQGPEFLTYFNYEAQQDKSGLPNDRFSAERPEGSISTLTIQRTEQRDSAMYRCASSLVASGFYEQYFGPGTRLTVT.

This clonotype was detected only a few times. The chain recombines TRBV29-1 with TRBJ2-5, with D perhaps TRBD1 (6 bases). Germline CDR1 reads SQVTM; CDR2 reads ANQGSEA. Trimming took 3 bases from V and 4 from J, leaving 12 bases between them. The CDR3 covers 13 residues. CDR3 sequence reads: CSVDRGKRETQYF. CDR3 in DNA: TGCAGCGTTGACAGGGGCAAGCGAGAGACCCAGTACTTC.

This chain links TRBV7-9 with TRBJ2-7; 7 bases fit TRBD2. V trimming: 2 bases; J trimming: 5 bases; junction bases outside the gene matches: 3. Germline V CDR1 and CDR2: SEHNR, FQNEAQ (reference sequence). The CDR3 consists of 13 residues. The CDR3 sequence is CASSLTSANEQYF. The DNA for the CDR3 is TGTGCCAGCAGCTTAACTAGCGCCAACGAGCAGTACTTC.

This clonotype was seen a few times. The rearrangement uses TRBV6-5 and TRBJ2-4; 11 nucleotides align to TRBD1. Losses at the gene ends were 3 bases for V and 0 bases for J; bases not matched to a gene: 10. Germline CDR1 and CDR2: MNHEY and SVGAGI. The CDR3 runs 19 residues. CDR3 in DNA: TGTGCCAGCAGTTATGGAAGGACAGGGGGCCGGGTAGCCAAAAACATTCAGTACTTC. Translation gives CASSYGRTGGRVAKNIQYF.

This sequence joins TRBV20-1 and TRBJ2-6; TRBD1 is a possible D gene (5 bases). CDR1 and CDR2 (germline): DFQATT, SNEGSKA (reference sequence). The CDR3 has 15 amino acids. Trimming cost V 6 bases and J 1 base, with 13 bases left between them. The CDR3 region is CSAPPGMSGANVLTF. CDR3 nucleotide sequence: TGCAGTGCACCACCAGGGATGTCTGGGGCCAACGTCCTGACTTTC.

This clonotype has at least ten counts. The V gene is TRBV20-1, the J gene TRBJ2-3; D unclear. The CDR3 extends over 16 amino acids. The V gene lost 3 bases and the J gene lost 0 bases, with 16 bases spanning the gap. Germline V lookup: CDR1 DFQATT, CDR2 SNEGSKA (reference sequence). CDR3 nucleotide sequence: TGCAGTGCTAGCCCCCTGGGGATTTCTAGCACAGATACGCAGTATTTT. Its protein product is CSASPLGISSTDTQYF.

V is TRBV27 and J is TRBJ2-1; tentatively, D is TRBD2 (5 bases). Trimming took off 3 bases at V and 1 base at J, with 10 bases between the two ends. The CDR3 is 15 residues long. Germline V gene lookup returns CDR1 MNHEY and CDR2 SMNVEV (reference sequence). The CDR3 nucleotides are TGTGCCAGCAGTTTGGATCTAGCTTCCTACAATGAGCAGTTCTTC. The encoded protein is CASSLDLASYNEQFF.

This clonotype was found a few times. This CDR3 reads CASSLGTSRLDEQFF. As DNA, the CDR3 is TGCGCCAGCAGCCTAGGGACTAGCAGGTTGGATGAGCAGTTCTTC. This rearrangement joins TRBV4-1 to TRBJ2-1; 9 bases match TRBD2. CDR1 is MGHRA, CDR2 YSYEKL, per germline. The CDR3 covers 15 residues. After removal of 4 bases from V and 8 bases from J, the junction contained 9 bases not matched to a gene.

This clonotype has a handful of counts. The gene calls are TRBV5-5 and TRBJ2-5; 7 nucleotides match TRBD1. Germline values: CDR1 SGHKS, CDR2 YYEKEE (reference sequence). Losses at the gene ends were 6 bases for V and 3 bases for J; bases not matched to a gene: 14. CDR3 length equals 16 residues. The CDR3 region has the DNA TGTGCCAGCACCCTCCAGGGGGACAGAGGGAAAGAGACCCAGTACTTC. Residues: CASTLQGDRGKETQYF. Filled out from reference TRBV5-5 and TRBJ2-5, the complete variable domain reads DAGVTQSPTHLIKTRGQQVTLRCSPISGHKSVSWYQQVLGQGPQFIFQYYEKEERGRGNFPDRFSARQFPNYSSELNVNALLLGDSALYLCASTLQGDRGKETQYFGPGTRLLVL.

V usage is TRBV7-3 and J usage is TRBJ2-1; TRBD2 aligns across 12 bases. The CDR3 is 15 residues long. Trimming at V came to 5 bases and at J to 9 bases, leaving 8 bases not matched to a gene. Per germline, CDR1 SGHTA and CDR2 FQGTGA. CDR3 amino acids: CASSTTSGRVSEQFF. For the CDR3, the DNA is TGTGCCAGCAGCACGACTAGCGGGAGAGTTAGTGAGCAGTTCTTC.

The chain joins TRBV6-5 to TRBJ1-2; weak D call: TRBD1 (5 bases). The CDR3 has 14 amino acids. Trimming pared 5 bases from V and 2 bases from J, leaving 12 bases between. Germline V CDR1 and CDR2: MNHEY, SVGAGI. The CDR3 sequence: CASSLAAGNYGYTF. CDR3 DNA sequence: TGTGCCAGCAGTCTAGCGGCAGGGAACTATGGCTACACCTTC.

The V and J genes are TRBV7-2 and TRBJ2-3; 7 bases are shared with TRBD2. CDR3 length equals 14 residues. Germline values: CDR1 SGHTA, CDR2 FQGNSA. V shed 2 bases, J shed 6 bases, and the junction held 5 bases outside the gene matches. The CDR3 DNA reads TGTGCCAGCAGCTTACTGCGGACTAGGGATACGCAGTATTTT. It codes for CASSLLRTRDTQYF.

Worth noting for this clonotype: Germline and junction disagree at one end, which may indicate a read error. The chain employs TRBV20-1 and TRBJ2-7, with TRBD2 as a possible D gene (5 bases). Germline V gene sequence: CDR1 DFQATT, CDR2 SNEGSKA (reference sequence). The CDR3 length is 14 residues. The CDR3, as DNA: TGCAGTGCAAGAGGCTCGCTAGCCTCCTACGAGCAGTACTTC. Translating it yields CSARGSLASYEQYF.

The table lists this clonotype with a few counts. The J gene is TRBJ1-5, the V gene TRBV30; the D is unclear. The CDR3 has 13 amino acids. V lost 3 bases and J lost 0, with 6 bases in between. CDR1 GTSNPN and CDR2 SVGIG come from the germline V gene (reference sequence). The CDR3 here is CAWSESSNQPQHF. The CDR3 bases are TGTGCCTGGAGCGAGTCTAGCAATCAGCCCCAGCATTTT.

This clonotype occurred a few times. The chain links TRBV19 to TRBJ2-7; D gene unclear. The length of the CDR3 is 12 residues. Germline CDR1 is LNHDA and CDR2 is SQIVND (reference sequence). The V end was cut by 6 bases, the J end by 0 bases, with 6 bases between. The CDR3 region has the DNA TGTGCCAGTAGGGCAGCCTCCTACGAGCAGTACTTC. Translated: CASRAASYEQYF.

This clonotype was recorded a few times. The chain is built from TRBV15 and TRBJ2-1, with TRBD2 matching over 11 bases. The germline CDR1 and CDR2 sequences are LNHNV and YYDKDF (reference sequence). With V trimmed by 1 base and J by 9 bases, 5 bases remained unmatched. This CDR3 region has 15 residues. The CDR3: CATSRVAGGKPEQFF. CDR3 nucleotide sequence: TGTGCCACCAGCAGAGTAGCGGGAGGGAAGCCTGAGCAGTTCTTC. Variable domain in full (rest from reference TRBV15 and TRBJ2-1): DAMVIQNPRYQVTQFGKPVTLSCSQTLNHNVMYWYQQKSSQAPKLLFHYYDKDFNNEADTPDNFQSRRPNTSFCFLDIRSPGLGDTAMYLCATSRVAGGKPEQFFGPGTRLTVL.

CDR3: CASSPPHVMSQSTSSYNEQFF. The CDR3 DNA reads as TGTGCCAGCAGCCCCCCCCATGTTATGTCGCAATCCACGAGCTCCTACAATGAGCAGTTCTTC. This chain links TRBV7-9 with TRBJ2-1; D not certain. Germline values: CDR1 SEHNR, CDR2 FQNEAQ (reference sequence). The CDR3 loop spans 21 amino acids. Trimming took off 5 bases at V and 0 bases at J, with 29 bases between the two ends. Using reference TRBV7-9 and TRBJ2-1 for the parts outside the CDR3, the full variable domain is DTGVSQNPRHKITKRGQNVTFRCDPISEHNRLYWYRQTLGQGPEFLTYFQNEAQLEKSRLLSDRFSAERPKGSFSTLEIQRTEQGDSAMYLCASSPPHVMSQSTSSYNEQFFGPGTRLTVL.

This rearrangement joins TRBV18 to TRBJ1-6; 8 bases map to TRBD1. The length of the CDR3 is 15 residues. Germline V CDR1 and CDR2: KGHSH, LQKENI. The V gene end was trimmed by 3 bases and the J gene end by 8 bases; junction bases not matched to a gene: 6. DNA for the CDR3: TGTGCCAGCTCACCGGCGACAGGGGCTCATTCACCCCTCCACTTT. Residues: CASSPATGAHSPLHF.